This TCR beta chain was retrieved from a study of blood T cell repertoires in COVID-19. Study-level information: Researchers got acute and convalescent COVID-19 samples from the United States, Italy and Spain.

The length of the CDR3 is 15 residues. Germline V gene lookup returns CDR1 SQVTM and CDR2 ANQGSEA. V was pared by 4 bases and J by 0 bases, with 4 bases of the junction left unmatched. As handled by the study authors: Reference gene primer amplification yielded estimated nucleated cell counts. Only in-frame clones appear in the TCRdb table, and some are missing; sequencing was by immunoSEQ multiplex PCR. V, J and clone size are those of that table, while D and trimming were read from the DNA. The sample consists of 150,000 to 250,000 clones, about 80% of them appearing once. The sample was PBMCs or T cells enriched from blood (not recorded which). J is TRBJ2-3 and V is TRBV29-1, with 10 positions matching TRBD1. This TCR came from a man aged 35-49 years who had recovered from COVID-19. The CDR3 sequence: CSVARQGASTDTQYF. The CDR3 bases are TGCAGCGTTGCGAGACAGGGGGCAAGCACAGATACGCAGTATTTT.